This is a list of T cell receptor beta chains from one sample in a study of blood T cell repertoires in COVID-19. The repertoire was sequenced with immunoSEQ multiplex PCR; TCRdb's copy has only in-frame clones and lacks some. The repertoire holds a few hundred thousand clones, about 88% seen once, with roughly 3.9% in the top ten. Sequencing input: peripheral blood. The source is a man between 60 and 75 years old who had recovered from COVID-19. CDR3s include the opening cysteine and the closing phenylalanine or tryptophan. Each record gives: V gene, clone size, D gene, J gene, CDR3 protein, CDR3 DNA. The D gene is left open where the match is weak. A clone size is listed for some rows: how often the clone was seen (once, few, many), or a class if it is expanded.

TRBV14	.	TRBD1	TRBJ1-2	CASSQAAGGNYGYTF	TGTGCCAGCAGCCAAGCCGCAGGGGGGAACTATGGCTACACCTTC
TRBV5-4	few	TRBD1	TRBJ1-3	CASSLAGTGLTPGNTIYF	TGTGCCAGCAGCTTGGCAGGGACAGGTCTCACCCCTGGAAACACCATATATTTT
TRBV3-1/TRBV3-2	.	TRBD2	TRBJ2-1	CASRLGTRGFHEQFF	TGTGCCAGCAGGCTCGGGACTAGGGGTTTCCATGAGCAGTTCTTC
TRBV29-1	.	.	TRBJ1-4	CSVLGQTNEKLFF	TGCAGCGTTTTGGGGCAGACAAATGAAAAACTGTTTTTT
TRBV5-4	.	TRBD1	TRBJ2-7	CASSQAGTVTYEQYF	TGTGCCAGCAGCCAGGCCGGGACAGTCACCTACGAGCAGTACTTC
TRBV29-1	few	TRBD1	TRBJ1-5	CSVGQGGGNQPQHF	TGCAGCGTTGGACAGGGCGGAGGCAATCAGCCCCAGCATTTT
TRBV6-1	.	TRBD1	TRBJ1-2	CASSEDRGYGYTF	TGTGCCAGCAGTGAAGACAGGGGCTATGGCTACACCTTC
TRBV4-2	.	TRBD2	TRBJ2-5	CASSPGTSGGWETQYF	TGTGCCAGCAGCCCCGGGACTAGCGGGGGGTGGGAGACCCAGTACTTC
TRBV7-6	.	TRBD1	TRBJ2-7	CASSLQTGTGTFYEQYF	TGTGCCAGCAGCCTACAGACAGGGACAGGGACCTTTTACGAGCAGTACTTC
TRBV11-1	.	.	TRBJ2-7	CASSLGQYEQYF	TGTGCCAGCAGCTTGGGCCAGTACGAGCAGTACTTC
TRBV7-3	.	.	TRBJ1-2	CASSPRAGANYGYTF	TGTGCCAGCAGCCCGAGGGCGGGAGCTAACTATGGCTACACCTTC
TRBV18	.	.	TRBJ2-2	CASSPLGGAYTGELFF	TGTGCCAGCTCACCACTTGGCGGGGCATACACCGGGGAGCTGTTTTTT
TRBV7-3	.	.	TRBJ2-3	CASSPSRAGAWVTDTQYF	TGTGCCAGCAGCCCGTCTCGGGCGGGGGCCTGGGTGACAGATACGCAGTATTTT